This T cell receptor (beta chain) was captured in a study of cytomegalovirus exposure and HLA in healthy donors. Deletions cut 4 bases from V and 12 bases from J, with 13 bases between. This CDR3 is built from 12 residues. Germline loops: CDR1 SGHDN, CDR2 FVKESK. A remark on this clone: Its target is not known.

Study-level findings and limits: The study designated fewer than 200 TCR beta chains cytomegalovirus-associated. Indistinguishable V segments such as TRBV6-2 and TRBV6-3 were excluded. Across all donors, roughly uniform sequencing depth was an assumption of the presence/absence analyses. HLA restriction was apparent for most CMV-associated TCR beta chains in a later analysis.

PCR used 60 Vbeta primers and 13 Jbeta primers. Repertoires were generated with immunoSEQ multiplex PCR, while TCRdb's copy carries only in-frame clones and drops some. This table holds around 100,000 clones, around 83% found once. This TCR derives from a female donor in good health and CMV-seropositive. This rearrangement joins TRBV14 to TRBJ2-1; TRBD1 is a possible D gene (5 bases). The specimen was PBMCs. CDR3 sequence reads: CASSPKGRRQFF. CDR3 coding DNA: TGTGCCAGCAGCCCCAAGGGGCGAAGGCAGTTCTTC. Using reference TRBV14 and TRBJ2-1 for the parts outside the CDR3, the full variable domain is EAGVTQFPSHSVIEKGQTVTLRCDPISGHDNLYWYRRVMGKEIKFLLHFVKESKQDESGMPNNRFLAERTGGTYSTLKVQPAELEDSGVYFCASSPKGRRQFFGPGTRLTVL.